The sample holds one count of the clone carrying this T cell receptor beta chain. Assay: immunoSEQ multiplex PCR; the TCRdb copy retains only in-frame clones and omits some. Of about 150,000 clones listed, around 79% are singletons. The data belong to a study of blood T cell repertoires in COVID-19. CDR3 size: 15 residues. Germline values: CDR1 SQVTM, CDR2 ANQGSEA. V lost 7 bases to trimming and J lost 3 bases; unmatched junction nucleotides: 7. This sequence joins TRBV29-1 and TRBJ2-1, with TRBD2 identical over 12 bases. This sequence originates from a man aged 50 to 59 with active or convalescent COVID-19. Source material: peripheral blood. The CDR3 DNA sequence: TGCAGCGCAACTGGACTAGCGGGATTCTACAATGAGCAGTTCTTC. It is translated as CSATGLAGFYNEQFF.